This is a list of T cell receptor beta chains from one sample in a study of CD8+CD57+ T cells in acquired aplastic anemia. One entry per CDR3 protein results from TCRdb running MiXCR on the reads. The sample records 120,000 or so distinct CDR3 sequences, 48% being singletons. Sample: sorted CD4+, CD8+, or CD8+CD57+ T cells (not recorded which) from PBMCs. Receptors originate from a human donor in good health, serving as a control. Each CDR3 is given with its conserved first and last residue. D genes are given only for firm matches. Rows give clone size only sometimes, using once, few, many, or a class for an expanded clone.

v_call: TRBV15; clone_size: few; j_call: TRBJ1-1; d_call: NA; cdr3_nt: TGTGCCACCAGCAGAGACAACGGAGACGAAGCTTTCTTT; cdr3_aa: CATSRDNGDEAFF
v_call: TRBV7-9; clone_size: NA; j_call: TRBJ1-2; d_call: NA; cdr3_nt: TGTGCCAGCAGCTCGCCTCTCTCGGCAGGCGCTGGAAACACCTTC; cdr3_aa: CASSSPLSAGAGNTF
v_call: TRBV11-2; clone_size: many; j_call: TRBJ2-2; d_call: TRBD1; cdr3_nt: TGTGCCAGCAGCTTGACCGGACAGGGAGCGAACACCGGGGAGCTGTTTTTT; cdr3_aa: CASSLTGQGANTGELFF
v_call: TRBV7-2; clone_size: many; j_call: TRBJ2-3; d_call: NA; cdr3_nt: TGTGCCAGCAGCTCAGGACAGCCCGGTGATACGCAGTATTTT; cdr3_aa: CASSSGQPGDTQYF
v_call: TRBV7-3; clone_size: many; j_call: TRBJ1-1; d_call: NA; cdr3_nt: TGTGCCAGCAGCATTACAGGGAACACTGAAGCTTTCTTT; cdr3_aa: CASSITGNTEAFF
v_call: TRBV4-1; clone_size: many; j_call: TRBJ1-2; d_call: NA; cdr3_nt: TGCGCCAGCAGCCAGTTTGTAGGAGAAAACTATGGCTACACCTTC; cdr3_aa: CASSQFVGENYGYTF
v_call: TRBV5-6; clone_size: NA; j_call: TRBJ1-5; d_call: NA; cdr3_nt: TGTGCCAGCAGCTTGGGAGGACATCTCCTCAATCAGCCCCAGCATTTT; cdr3_aa: CASSLGGHLLNQPQHF
v_call: TRBV24-1; clone_size: NA; j_call: TRBJ1-6; d_call: TRBD1; cdr3_nt: TGTGCCACCAGTGATTTACTTACTACAGGGGCAGTTTCACCCCTCCACTTT; cdr3_aa: CATSDLLTTGAVSPLHF
v_call: TRBV7-8; clone_size: many; j_call: TRBJ2-1; d_call: NA; cdr3_nt: TGTGCCAGCAGCTCGGGACTCCACACTGAGCAGTTCTTC; cdr3_aa: CASSSGLHTEQFF
v_call: TRBV15; clone_size: NA; j_call: TRBJ2-7; d_call: NA; cdr3_nt: TGTGCCACCAGCAGAGGGAGAGGGAGCCGGCTCTACGAGCAGTACTTC; cdr3_aa: CATSRGRGSRLYEQYF
v_call: TRBV2; clone_size: NA; j_call: TRBJ2-1; d_call: NA; cdr3_nt: TGTGCCAGCAGTGGAAGGGGTTTGGCAAATGAGCAGTTCTTC; cdr3_aa: CASSGRGLANEQFF
v_call: TRBV7-9; clone_size: NA; j_call: TRBJ2-7; d_call: NA; cdr3_nt: TGTGCCAGCAGCTTCGAAGCGGAGAACTACGAGCAGTACTTC; cdr3_aa: CASSFEAENYEQYF
v_call: TRBV14; clone_size: many; j_call: TRBJ1-2; d_call: NA; cdr3_nt: TGTGCCAGCAGCCAAGATGGGGCGGGACGGAATATTTTTGCCAACTATGGCTACACCTTC; cdr3_aa: CASSQDGAGRNIFANYGYTF
v_call: TRBV20-1; clone_size: many; j_call: TRBJ2-7; d_call: NA; cdr3_nt: TGCAGTGCTAGCGGGGGACCCTACGAGCAGTACTTC; cdr3_aa: CSASGGPYEQYF
v_call: TRBV5-4; clone_size: many; j_call: TRBJ2-5; d_call: NA; cdr3_nt: TGTGCCAGCAGCTTGGAACTAGCTGAGACCCAGTACTTC; cdr3_aa: CASSLELAETQYF
v_call: TRBV7-2; clone_size: many; j_call: TRBJ2-5; d_call: TRBD2; cdr3_nt: TGTGCCAGCAGCTCCGGGGCGGGACTAGCGTGGGTCCAGTACTTC; cdr3_aa: CASSSGAGLAWVQYF
v_call: TRBV15; clone_size: few; j_call: TRBJ2-7; d_call: TRBD2; cdr3_nt: TGTGCCACCAGCAGAGATTGGGGGGGGGACTACGAGCAGTACTTC; cdr3_aa: CATSRDWGGDYEQYF
v_call: TRBV29-1; clone_size: medium-sized; j_call: TRBJ1-6; d_call: TRBD1; cdr3_nt: TGCAGCGTGGGACAGGGGCAAAATTCACCCCTCCACTTT; cdr3_aa: CSVGQGQNSPLHF
v_call: TRBV27; clone_size: many; j_call: TRBJ2-6; d_call: NA; cdr3_nt: TGTGCCAGCAGCGACAGTCTTGGAATCTCTGGGGCCAACGTCCTGACTTTC; cdr3_aa: CASSDSLGISGANVLTF
v_call: TRBV29-1; clone_size: few; j_call: TRBJ2-3; d_call: NA; cdr3_nt: TGCAGCGTTTCCCAGGGGAGCACAGATACGCAGTATTTT; cdr3_aa: CSVSQGSTDTQYF
v_call: TRBV2; clone_size: few; j_call: TRBJ2-5; d_call: NA; cdr3_nt: TGTGCCAGCAGCATAGGACAGCGAGAGACCCAGTACTTC; cdr3_aa: CASSIGQRETQYF
v_call: TRBV20-1; clone_size: many; j_call: TRBJ1-6; d_call: TRBD1; cdr3_nt: TGCAGTGCTAGAGTAATCGGACAGGTTTATAATTCACCCCTCCACTTT; cdr3_aa: CSARVIGQVYNSPLHF
v_call: TRBV7-8; clone_size: NA; j_call: TRBJ1-6; d_call: TRBD1; cdr3_nt: TGTGCCAGCAGCGCTCGTGGGGACAGGGTTAATTCACCCCTCCACTTT; cdr3_aa: CASSARGDRVNSPLHF
v_call: TRBV6-4; clone_size: NA; j_call: TRBJ2-5; d_call: TRBD2; cdr3_nt: TGTGCCACCAGTGACTCCGACCTGCGGGCTAGCGGAGACCAAGAGACCCAGTACTTC; cdr3_aa: CATSDSDLRASGDQETQYF
v_call: TRBV30; clone_size: NA; j_call: TRBJ1-4; d_call: NA; cdr3_nt: TGTGCCTGGAGTCCCGACCGTTTCTATGAAAAACTGTTTTTT; cdr3_aa: CAWSPDRFYEKLFF
v_call: TRBV20-1; clone_size: NA; j_call: TRBJ1-1; d_call: TRBD1; cdr3_nt: TGCAGTGCTAGCCTCCGGGACAGGGGGTTGAACACTGAAGCTTTCTTT; cdr3_aa: CSASLRDRGLNTEAFF
v_call: TRBV7-2; clone_size: NA; j_call: TRBJ2-2; d_call: NA; cdr3_nt: TGTGCCAGCAGCTCCAACCTAAACACCGGGGAGCTGTTTTTT; cdr3_aa: CASSSNLNTGELFF
v_call: TRBV19; clone_size: NA; j_call: TRBJ2-1; d_call: TRBD2; cdr3_nt: TGTGCCAGGCTGGGGGGGAATGAGCAGTTCTTC; cdr3_aa: CARLGGNEQFF
v_call: TRBV19; clone_size: NA; j_call: TRBJ1-2; d_call: TRBD1; cdr3_nt: TGTGCCAGTAGTATGCGCCCGGGACAGGGGATCTATGGCTACACCTTC; cdr3_aa: CASSMRPGQGIYGYTF
v_call: TRBV2; clone_size: NA; j_call: TRBJ1-2; d_call: TRBD1; cdr3_nt: TGTGCCAGCAGCGAACAGGGGGCCACCTATGGCTACACCTTC; cdr3_aa: CASSEQGATYGYTF
v_call: TRBV4-1; clone_size: many; j_call: TRBJ2-5; d_call: TRBD1; cdr3_nt: TGCGCCAGCAGCCAAGGACAGGGGAGTGGGTCTCGGAAGACCCAGTACTTC; cdr3_aa: CASSQGQGSGSRKTQYF
v_call: TRBV7-3; clone_size: many; j_call: TRBJ2-3; d_call: NA; cdr3_nt: TGTGCCAGCAGCTTAAATGGCAAGAACACAGATACGCAGTATTTT; cdr3_aa: CASSLNGKNTDTQYF
v_call: TRBV2; clone_size: NA; j_call: TRBJ2-2; d_call: TRBD2; cdr3_nt: TGTGCCAGCAAATTGAGCGGGGGGGCCGGGGAGCTGTTTTTT; cdr3_aa: CASKLSGGAGELFF
v_call: TRBV20-1; clone_size: once; j_call: TRBJ2-1; d_call: TRBD2; cdr3_nt: TGCAGTGCTAGCCCGCGGGGGGGCGGTAATGAGCAGTTCTTC; cdr3_aa: CSASPRGGGNEQFF
v_call: TRBV7-2; clone_size: NA; j_call: TRBJ2-3; d_call: NA; cdr3_nt: TGTGCCAGCAGCCCTAGCTACACAGATACGCAGTATTTT; cdr3_aa: CASSPSYTDTQYF
v_call: TRBV6-5; clone_size: many; j_call: TRBJ1-1; d_call: NA; cdr3_nt: TGTGCCAGCACTGGGAACACTGAAGCTTTCTTT; cdr3_aa: CASTGNTEAFF
v_call: TRBV5-1; clone_size: many; j_call: TRBJ2-3; d_call: TRBD1; cdr3_nt: TGCGCCAGCAGCACCGGGACAGGGGACGATACGCAGTATTTT; cdr3_aa: CASSTGTGDDTQYF
v_call: TRBV2; clone_size: NA; j_call: TRBJ1-4; d_call: NA; cdr3_nt: TGTGCCAGCAGTGGGGGGGGACAATCACTGTTTTTT; cdr3_aa: CASSGGGQSLFF
v_call: TRBV15; clone_size: NA; j_call: TRBJ1-1; d_call: NA; cdr3_nt: TGTGCCACCAGCAGAGATTCACGATTCTCCGAAGCTTTCTTT; cdr3_aa: CATSRDSRFSEAFF
v_call: TRBV2; clone_size: NA; j_call: TRBJ1-2; d_call: NA; cdr3_nt: TGTGCCAGCAGTGAAACTAGGGACTATGGCTACACCTTC; cdr3_aa: CASSETRDYGYTF
v_call: TRBV4-1; clone_size: NA; j_call: TRBJ1-5; d_call: NA; cdr3_nt: TGCGCCAGCAGCCAAGACTCTGAGAGGGGAGCGGCTTATGCCCAGCATTTT; cdr3_aa: CASSQDSERGAAYAQHF
v_call: TRBV2; clone_size: NA; j_call: TRBJ2-1; d_call: TRBD2; cdr3_nt: TGTGCCACCTTTGGACTAGCGGGGGGAATCAATGAGCAGTTCTTC; cdr3_aa: CATFGLAGGINEQFF
v_call: TRBV11-1; clone_size: NA; j_call: TRBJ2-7; d_call: NA; cdr3_nt: TGTGCCAGCAGCTCGAGACCCCCGCAGGGATTTCACCACGAGCAGTACTTC; cdr3_aa: CASSSRPPQGFHHEQYF
v_call: TRBV29-1; clone_size: few; j_call: TRBJ1-2; d_call: NA; cdr3_nt: TGCAGCGTTGATCACGGGTACTATGGCTACACCTTC; cdr3_aa: CSVDHGYYGYTF
v_call: TRBV20-1; clone_size: NA; j_call: TRBJ1-6; d_call: TRBD1; cdr3_nt: TGCAGTGCTAGGGGGACAGGCGGTAATTCACCCCTCCACTTT; cdr3_aa: CSARGTGGNSPLHF